This TCR delta chain was documented in a study of gamma delta lymphoproliferative disorders and STAT genes. Study-wide background: The LymphoTrack Dx TCRG Assay amplified gamma chains from at least 50 ng of genomic DNA.

PBMCs from patients and controls supplied the genomic DNA for sequencing. This clone was seen a handful of times. TCRdb's protein, taken from a much larger clone, differs from this DNA's translation at residue 7, likely owing to a read error; the protein displayed comes from the DNA. CDR1 is TVYSNPD and CDR2 is GDNSRS in the germline V gene (reference sequence). This CDR3 is 19 amino acids long. V was pared by 5 bases and J by 0 bases, with 20 bases of the junction left unmatched. TCRdb repeated clone calling on the multiplex PCR reads with CATT. This table holds some 2,500 delta-chain clones, approximately 1.5% found once.

The receptor comes from a human donor in good health. V gene TRDV3 combines with J gene TRDJ1, with TRDD3 matching 11 bases. The sequenced sample was blood. The CDR3 sequence: CARTSYQNWGIRNTDKLIF. CDR3 nucleotides: TGTGCCCGAACTTCCTACCAGAATTGGGGGATACGCAACACCGATAAACTCATCTTT.